This TCR beta chain was sequenced for a study of Graves' ophthalmopathy and Graves' hyperthyroidism. Of note for this clonotype: No antigen is known for it.

Whole-study results and caveats: In predicting ophthalmopathy progression, the model reached 70.59% sensitivity and under 75% specificity. With just under 90% sensitivity and less than 83% specificity, a 13-signature model separated ophthalmopathy from stable hyperthyroidism.

If no ophthalmopathy appeared within 18 months of follow-up, hyperthyroidism was termed stable. TCR beta CDR3 regions were amplified from RNA transcripts. Scientists carried out first-round RT-PCR using HTBI primers and then a second-round multiplex PCR. Using its own MiXCR run on the multiplex PCR reads, TCRdb lists one record per CDR3 protein. The sample has roughly 400,000 distinct CDR3 sequences, approximately 18% seen once. The CDR3 extends over 15 amino acids. V was clipped by 5 bases and J by 4 bases, with 12 bases between them. Germline loops: CDR1 MNHEY, CDR2 SMNVEV (reference sequence). This TCR derives from an adult woman with stable Graves' hyperthyroidism. V usage is TRBV27 and J usage is TRBJ1-6; D might be TRBD1 (5 bases). Sequencing input: peripheral blood. As DNA, the CDR3 is TGTGCCAGCAGTCCTGACAGAACTTATAATTCACCCCTCCACTTT. It specifies CASSPDRTYNSPLHF.